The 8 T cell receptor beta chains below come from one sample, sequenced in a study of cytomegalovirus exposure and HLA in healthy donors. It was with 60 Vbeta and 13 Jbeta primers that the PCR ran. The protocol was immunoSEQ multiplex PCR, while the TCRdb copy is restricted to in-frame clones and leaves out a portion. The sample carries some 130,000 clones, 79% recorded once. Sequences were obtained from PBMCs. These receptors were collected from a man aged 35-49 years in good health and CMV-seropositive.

CDR3: CASSSDRGGSEKLFF. The CDR3 nucleotides are TGTGCCAGCAGTTCCGACAGGGGAGGAAGTGAAAAACTGTTTTTT. The chain couples TRBV27 to TRBJ1-4, with 8 positions matching TRBD1. After removal of 4 bases from V and 7 bases from J, the junction contained 8 bases not matched to a gene. The CDR3 covers 15 residues. CDR1 and CDR2 from the germline V gene are MNHEY and SMNVEV (reference sequence).

CDR3 DNA sequence: TGTGCCAGCAGTGACTCGACAGGGGGTCAAACCGGGGAGCTGTTTTTT. This codes for CASSDSTGGQTGELFF. This chain connects TRBV6-4 to TRBJ2-2; 9 bases match TRBD1. Unmatched junction bases numbered 4, after V lost 0 bases and J lost 5 bases. The CDR3 sequence is 16 residues long. In germline, CDR1 is MRHNA, CDR2 SNTAGT.

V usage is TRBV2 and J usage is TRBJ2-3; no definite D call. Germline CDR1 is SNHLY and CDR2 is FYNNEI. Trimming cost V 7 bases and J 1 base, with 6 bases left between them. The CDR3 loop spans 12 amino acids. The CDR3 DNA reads TGTGCCAGCAACCAGGGCACAGATACGCAGTATTTT. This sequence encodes CASNQGTDTQYF.

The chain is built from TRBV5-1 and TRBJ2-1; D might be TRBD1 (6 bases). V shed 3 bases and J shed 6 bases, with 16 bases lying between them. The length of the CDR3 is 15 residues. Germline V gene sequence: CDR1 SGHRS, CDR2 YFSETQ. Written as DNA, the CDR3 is TGCGCCAGCAGCTCGGGGCAGGGGATGGGCAATGAGCAGTTCTTC. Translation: CASSSGQGMGNEQFF.

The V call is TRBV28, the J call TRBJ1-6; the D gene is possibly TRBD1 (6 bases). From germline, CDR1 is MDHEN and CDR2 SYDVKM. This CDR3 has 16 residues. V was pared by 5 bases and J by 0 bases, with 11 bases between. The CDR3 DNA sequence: TGTGCCAGCAGTCAAACACAGGGCTCCTATAATTCACCCCTCCACTTT. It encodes CASSQTQGSYNSPLHF.

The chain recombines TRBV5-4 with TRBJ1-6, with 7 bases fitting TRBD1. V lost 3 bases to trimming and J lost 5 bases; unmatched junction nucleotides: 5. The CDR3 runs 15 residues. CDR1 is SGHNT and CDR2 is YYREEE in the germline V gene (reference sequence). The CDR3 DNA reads TGTGCCAGCAGCTACGGGACAGTTGATAATTCACCCCTCCACTTT. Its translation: CASSYGTVDNSPLHF. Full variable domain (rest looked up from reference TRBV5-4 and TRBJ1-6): ETGVTQSPTHLIKTRGQQVTLRCSSQSGHNTVSWYQQALGQGPQFIFQYYREEENGRGNFPPRFSGLQFPNYSSELNVNALELDDSALYLCASSYGTVDNSPLHFGNGTRLTVT.

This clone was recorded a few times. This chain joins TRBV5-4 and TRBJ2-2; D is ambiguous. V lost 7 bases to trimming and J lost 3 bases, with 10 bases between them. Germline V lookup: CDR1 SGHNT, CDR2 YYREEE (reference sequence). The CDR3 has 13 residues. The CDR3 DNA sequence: TGTGCCAGCCGCCCTGAGGACACCGGGGAGCTGTTTTTT. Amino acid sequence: CASRPEDTGELFF.

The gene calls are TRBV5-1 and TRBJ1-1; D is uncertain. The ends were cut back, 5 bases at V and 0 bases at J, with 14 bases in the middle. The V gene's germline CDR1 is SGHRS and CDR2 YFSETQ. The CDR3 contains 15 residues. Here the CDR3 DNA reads TGCGCCAGCAGTCTTGAGCCGAGATTGAACACTGAAGCTTTCTTT. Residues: CASSLEPRLNTEAFF.